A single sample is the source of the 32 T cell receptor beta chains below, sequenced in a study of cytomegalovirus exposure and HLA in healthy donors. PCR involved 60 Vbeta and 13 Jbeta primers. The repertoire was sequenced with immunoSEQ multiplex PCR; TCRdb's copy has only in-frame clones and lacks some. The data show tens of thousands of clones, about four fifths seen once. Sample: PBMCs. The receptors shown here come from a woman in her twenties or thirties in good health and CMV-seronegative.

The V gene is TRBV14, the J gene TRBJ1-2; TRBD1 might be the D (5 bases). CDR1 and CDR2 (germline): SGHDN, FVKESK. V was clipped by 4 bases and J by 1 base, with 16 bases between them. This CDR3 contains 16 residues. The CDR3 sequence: CASSPAEGALNYGYTF. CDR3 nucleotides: TGTGCCAGCAGCCCGGCCGAAGGGGCGCTTAACTATGGCTACACCTTC.

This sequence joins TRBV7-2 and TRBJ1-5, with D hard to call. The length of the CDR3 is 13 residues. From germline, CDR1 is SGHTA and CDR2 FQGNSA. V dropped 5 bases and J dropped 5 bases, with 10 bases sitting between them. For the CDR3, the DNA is TGTGCCAGCAGCCTCGGGCGGGATCAGCCCCAGCATTTT. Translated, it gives CASSLGRDQPQHF.

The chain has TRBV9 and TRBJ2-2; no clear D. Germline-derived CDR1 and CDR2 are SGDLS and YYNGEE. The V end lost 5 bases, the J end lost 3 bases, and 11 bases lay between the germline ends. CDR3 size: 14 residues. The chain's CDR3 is CASREYIYTGELFF. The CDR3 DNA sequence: TGTGCCAGCAGAGAGTATATCTACACCGGGGAGCTGTTTTTT.

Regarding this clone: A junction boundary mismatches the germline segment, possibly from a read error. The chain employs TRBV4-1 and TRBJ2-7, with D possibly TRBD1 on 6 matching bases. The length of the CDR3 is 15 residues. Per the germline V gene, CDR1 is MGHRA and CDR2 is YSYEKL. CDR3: CASSQDTGISHEQYF. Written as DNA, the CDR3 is TGCGCCAGCAGCCAAGACACAGGGATCTCCCACGAGCAGTACTTC.

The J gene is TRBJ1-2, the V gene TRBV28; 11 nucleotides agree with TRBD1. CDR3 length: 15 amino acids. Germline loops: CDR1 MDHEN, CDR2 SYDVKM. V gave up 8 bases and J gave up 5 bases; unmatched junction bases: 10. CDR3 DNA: TGTGCCAGCCGGACCGGGACAGGGGGTAATTATGGCTACACCTTC. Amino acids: CASRTGTGGNYGYTF.

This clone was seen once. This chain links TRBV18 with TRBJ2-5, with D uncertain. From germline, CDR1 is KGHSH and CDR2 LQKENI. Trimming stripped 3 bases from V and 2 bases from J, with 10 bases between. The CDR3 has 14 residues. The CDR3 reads CASSPTQKQETQYF. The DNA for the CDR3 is TGTGCCAGCTCACCGACTCAGAAACAAGAGACCCAGTACTTC.

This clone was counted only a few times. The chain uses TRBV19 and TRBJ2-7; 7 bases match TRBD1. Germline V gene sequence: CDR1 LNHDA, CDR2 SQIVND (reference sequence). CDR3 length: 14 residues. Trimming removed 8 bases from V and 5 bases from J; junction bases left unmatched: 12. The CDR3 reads CASRLGQGVNEQYF. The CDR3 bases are TGTGCCAGTCGGCTCGGGCAGGGGGTCAACGAGCAGTACTTC. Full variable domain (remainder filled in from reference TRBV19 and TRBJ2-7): DGGITQSPKYLFRKEGQNVTLSCEQNLNHDAMYWYRQDPGQGLRLIYYSQIVNDFQKGDIAEGYSVSREKKESFPLTVTSAQKNPTAFYLCASRLGQGVNEQYFGPGTRLTVT.

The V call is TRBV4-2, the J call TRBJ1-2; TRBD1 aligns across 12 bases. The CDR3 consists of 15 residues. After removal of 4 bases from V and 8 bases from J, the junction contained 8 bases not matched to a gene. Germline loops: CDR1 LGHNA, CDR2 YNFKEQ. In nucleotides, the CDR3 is TGTGCCAGCAGCCTCTCCGGGACAGGGGGCGGCGGCTACACCTTC. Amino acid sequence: CASSLSGTGGGGYTF.

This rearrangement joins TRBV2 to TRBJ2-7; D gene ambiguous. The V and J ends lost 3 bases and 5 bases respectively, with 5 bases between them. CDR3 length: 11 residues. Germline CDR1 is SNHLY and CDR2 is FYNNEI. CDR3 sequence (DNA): TGTGCCAGCAGTGACGGAGACGAGCAGTACTTC. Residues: CASSDGDEQYF.

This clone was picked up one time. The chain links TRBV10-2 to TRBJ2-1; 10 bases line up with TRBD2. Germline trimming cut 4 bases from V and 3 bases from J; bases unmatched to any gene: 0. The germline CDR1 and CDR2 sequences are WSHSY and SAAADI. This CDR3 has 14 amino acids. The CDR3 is CASSGLAGYNEQFF. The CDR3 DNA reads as TGCGCCAGCAGTGGACTAGCGGGCTACAATGAGCAGTTCTTC.

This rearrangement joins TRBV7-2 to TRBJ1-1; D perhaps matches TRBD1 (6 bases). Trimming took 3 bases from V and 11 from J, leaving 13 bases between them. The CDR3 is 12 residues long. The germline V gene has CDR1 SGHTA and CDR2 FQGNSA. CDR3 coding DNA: TGTGCCAGCAGCTTGGATCACAGGGAGGCTTTCTTT. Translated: CASSLDHREAFF.

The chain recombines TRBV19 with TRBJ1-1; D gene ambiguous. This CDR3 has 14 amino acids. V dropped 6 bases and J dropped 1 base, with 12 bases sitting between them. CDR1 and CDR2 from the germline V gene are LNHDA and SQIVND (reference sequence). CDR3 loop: CASSIFGRNTEAFF. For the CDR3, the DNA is TGTGCCAGTAGCATCTTTGGGAGGAACACTGAAGCTTTCTTT.

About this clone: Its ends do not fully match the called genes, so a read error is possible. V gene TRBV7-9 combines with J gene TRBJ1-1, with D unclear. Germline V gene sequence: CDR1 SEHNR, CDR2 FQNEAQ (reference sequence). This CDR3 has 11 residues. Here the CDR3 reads CSSSAAVEAFF. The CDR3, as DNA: TGTTCCAGCAGCGCTGCAGTTGAAGCTTTCTTT.

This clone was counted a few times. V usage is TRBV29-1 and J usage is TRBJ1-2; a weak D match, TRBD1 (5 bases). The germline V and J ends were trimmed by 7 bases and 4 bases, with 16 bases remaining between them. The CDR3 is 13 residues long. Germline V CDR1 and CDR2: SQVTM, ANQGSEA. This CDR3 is CSGTSETLYGYTF. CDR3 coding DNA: TGCAGCGGGACATCGGAAACCCTCTATGGCTACACCTTC.

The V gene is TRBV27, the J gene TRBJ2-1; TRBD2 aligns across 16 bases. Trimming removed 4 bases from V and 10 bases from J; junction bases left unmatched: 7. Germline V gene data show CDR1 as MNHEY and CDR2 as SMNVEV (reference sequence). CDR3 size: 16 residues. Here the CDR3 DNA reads TGTGCCAGCAGTTCAGCCGGGACTAGCGGGAGGGGAGAGCAGTTCTTC. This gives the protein CASSSAGTSGRGEQFF.

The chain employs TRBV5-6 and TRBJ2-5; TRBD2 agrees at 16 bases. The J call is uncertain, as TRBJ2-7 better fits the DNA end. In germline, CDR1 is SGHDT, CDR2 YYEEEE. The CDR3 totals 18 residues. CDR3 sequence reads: CASSPPGLAGGPRSEQYF. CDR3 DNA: TGTGCCAGCAGCCCCCCGGGACTAGCGGGAGGGCCAAGGAGCGAGCAGTACTTC.

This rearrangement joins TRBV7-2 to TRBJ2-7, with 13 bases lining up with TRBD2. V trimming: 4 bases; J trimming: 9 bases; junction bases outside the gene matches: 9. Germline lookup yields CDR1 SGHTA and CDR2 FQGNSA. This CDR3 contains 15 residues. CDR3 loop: CASSSGLAGVVGQYF. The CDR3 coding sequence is TGTGCCAGCAGCTCAGGACTAGCGGGAGTCGTTGGGCAGTACTTC.

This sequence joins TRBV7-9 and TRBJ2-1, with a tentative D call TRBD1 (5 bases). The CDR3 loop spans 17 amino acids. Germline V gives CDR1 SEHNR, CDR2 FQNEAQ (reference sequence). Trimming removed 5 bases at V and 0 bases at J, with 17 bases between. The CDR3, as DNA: TGTGCCAGCAGCCCCTACACAGGTTCATACTCCTACAATGAGCAGTTCTTC. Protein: CASSPYTGSYSYNEQFF.

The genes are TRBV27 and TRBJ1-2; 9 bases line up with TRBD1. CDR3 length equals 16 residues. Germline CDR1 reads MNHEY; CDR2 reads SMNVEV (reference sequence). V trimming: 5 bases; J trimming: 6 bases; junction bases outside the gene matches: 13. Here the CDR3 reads CASSPITGTGFNGYTF. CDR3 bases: TGTGCCAGCAGTCCCATCACCGGGACAGGGTTTAATGGCTACACCTTC.

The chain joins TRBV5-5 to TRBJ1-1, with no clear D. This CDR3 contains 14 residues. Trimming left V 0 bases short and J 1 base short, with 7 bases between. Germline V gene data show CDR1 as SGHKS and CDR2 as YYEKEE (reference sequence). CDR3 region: CASSLEQWNTEAFF. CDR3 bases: TGTGCCAGCAGCTTGGAACAATGGAACACTGAAGCTTTCTTT. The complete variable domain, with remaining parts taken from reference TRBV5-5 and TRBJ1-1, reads DAGVTQSPTHLIKTRGQQVTLRCSPISGHKSVSWYQQVLGQGPQFIFQYYEKEERGRGNFPDRFSARQFPNYSSELNVNALLLGDSALYLCASSLEQWNTEAFFGQGTRLTVV.

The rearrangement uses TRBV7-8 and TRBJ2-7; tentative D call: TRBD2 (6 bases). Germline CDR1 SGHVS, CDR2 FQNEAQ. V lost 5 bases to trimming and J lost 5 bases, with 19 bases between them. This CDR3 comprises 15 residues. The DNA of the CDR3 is TGTGCCAGCAGCGTAGGACACCGCGGGATAAACGAGCAGTACTTC. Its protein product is CASSVGHRGINEQYF.

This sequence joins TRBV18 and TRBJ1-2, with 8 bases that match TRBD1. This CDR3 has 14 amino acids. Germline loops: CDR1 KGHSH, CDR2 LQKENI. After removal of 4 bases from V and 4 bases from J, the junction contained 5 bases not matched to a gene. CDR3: CASSRGQDSYGYTF. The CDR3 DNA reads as TGTGCCAGCTCACGGGGACAGGACTCCTATGGCTACACCTTC.

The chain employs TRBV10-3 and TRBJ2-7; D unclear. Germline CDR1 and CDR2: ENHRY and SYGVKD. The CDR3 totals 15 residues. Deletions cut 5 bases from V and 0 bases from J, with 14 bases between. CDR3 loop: CAISHSWIRSYEQYF. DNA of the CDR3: TGTGCCATCAGTCACAGTTGGATCCGCTCCTACGAGCAGTACTTC.

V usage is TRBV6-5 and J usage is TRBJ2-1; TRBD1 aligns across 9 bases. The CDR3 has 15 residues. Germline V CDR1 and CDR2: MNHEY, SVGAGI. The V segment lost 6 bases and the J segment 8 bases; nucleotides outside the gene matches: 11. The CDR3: CASSPRDREADEQFF. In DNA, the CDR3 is TGTGCCAGCAGCCCCCGGGACAGGGAAGCTGATGAGCAGTTCTTC.

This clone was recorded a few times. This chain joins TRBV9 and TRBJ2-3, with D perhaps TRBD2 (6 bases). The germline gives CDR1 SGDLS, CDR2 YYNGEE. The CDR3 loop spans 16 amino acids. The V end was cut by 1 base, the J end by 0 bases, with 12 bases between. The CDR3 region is CASSVRDSYSTDTQYF. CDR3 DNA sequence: TGTGCCAGCAGCGTACGGGACTCCTATAGCACAGATACGCAGTATTTT.

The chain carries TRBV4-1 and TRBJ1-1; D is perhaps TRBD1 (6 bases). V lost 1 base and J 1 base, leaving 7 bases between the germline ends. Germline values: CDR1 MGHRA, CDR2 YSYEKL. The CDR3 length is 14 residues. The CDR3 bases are TGCGCCAGCAGCCAAGTGACAGGGAACACTGAAGCTTTCTTT. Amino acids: CASSQVTGNTEAFF.

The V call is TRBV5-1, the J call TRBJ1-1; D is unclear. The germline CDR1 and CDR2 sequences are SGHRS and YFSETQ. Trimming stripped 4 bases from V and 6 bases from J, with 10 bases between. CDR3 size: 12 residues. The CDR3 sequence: CASSGVEAEAFF. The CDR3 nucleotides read TGCGCCAGCAGCGGTGTGGAGGCTGAAGCTTTCTTT.

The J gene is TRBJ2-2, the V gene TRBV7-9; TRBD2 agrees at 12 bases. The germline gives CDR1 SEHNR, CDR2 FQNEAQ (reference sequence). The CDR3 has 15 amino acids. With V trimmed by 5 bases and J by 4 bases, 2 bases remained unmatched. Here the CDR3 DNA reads TGTGCCAGCAGCCTACTAGCGGGAGGCACCGGGGAGCTGTTTTTT. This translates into CASSLLAGGTGELFF.

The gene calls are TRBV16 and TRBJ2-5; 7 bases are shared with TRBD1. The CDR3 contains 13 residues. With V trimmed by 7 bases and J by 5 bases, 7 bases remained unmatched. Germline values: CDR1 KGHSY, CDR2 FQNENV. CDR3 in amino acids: CASTNTGAETQYF. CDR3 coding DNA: TGTGCCAGCACCAACACAGGGGCGGAGACCCAGTACTTC.

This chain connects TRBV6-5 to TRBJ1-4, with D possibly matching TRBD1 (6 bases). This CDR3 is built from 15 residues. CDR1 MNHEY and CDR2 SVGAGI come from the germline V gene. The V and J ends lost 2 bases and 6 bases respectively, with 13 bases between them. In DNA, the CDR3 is TGTGCCAGCAGTTACCGGACAGCTACGGATGAAAAACTGTTTTTT. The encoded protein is CASSYRTATDEKLFF.

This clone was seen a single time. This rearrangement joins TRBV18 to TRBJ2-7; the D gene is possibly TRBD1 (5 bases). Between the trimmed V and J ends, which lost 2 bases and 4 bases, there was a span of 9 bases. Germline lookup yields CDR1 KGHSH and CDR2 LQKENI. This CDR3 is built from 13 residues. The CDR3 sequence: CASSPSTGYEQYF. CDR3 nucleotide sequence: TGTGCCAGCTCACCATCAACAGGTTACGAGCAGTACTTC.

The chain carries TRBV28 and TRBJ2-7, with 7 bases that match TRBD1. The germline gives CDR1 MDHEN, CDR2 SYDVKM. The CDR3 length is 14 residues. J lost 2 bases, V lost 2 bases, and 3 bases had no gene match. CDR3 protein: CASSLGDSAYEQYF. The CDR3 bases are TGTGCCAGCAGTTTAGGGGACAGCGCCTACGAGCAGTACTTC.